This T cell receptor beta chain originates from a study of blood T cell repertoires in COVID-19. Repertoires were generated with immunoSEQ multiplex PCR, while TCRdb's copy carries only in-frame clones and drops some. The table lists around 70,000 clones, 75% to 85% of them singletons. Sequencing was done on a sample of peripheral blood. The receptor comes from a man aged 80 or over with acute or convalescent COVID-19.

CDR3 in DNA: TGTGCCAGCAGCAAAGCCGGGACAGGGAAGGATACGCAGTATTTT. Its protein product is CASSKAGTGKDTQYF. The V gene is TRBV2, the J gene TRBJ2-3; 9 bases align to TRBD1. The CDR3 runs 15 residues. Unmatched junction bases numbered 10, after V lost 6 bases and J lost 6 bases. Germline V gene lookup returns CDR1 SNHLY and CDR2 FYNNEI.